The text below deals with one T cell receptor beta chain. The antigen it binds to is not known. Base-call qualities are not available, and no considerably larger clone is one nucleotide away. The immunoSEQ Assay, a bias-controlled multiplex PCR, was used to amplify TCRbeta CDR3 regions from genomic DNA. The authors' analysis ran thus. Nucleated cell counts per sample were estimated from amplification of reference gene primers within the assay. Sequence reads were collapsed and filtered to measure the absolute abundance of every unique TCRbeta CDR3 rearrangement. For each sample, productive Simpson clonality was calculated as the square root of Simpson's diversity index over productive rearrangements. Here the immuneACCESS table is served through TCRdb, limited to in-frame sequences with V and J called. Missing clones are a known gap in these copies; in checked studies unresolved V genes cover under half, and the rest lacks a known reason. The V and J calls and clone size are taken from that table; D and trimming were inferred from the DNA. This sample holds 80,000 to 95,000 clones; over 75% were observed only once. The ten most abundant clones make up more than 20% of the sample.

The collaborating institutions used their own protocols to collect whole blood in K2EDTA tubes. For TCRbeta analysis, collaborators shipped samples as frozen whole blood, isolated PBMCs, or DNA extracted from either of those sample types. The source of the sample is a study of blood T cell repertoires in COVID-19 (dated by TCRdb to the early 2020s). About the study as a whole: Collaborator samples came from the United States, Italy and Spain and covered acute and convalescent phases of COVID-19. Where HLA class I and class II types were available, the types were taken from metadata supplied by the sample provider, not from assay-based typing. The prospective study material was composed of cDNA or gDNA derived from T cells, B-cell-depleted T cells, or PBMCs. A de-identified subject ID, COVID-19 status, age in years and sex were almost always included in the sample metadata. Subjects who had been exposed to COVID-19, were actively infected with it, or had recovered from it provided the deeply sampled blood TCRbeta repertoires that made up the dataset. The samples were drawn from two sources: the first 160 participants of the ongoing ImmuneRACE study, and 950 to 1,500 subjects contributed by 6 global collaborators. A freely available public database, intended as a resource for researchers studying the immune response to SARS-CoV-2, is where the repertoires were released.

The CDR3 runs 12 residues from the cysteine to the phenylalanine. Just CDR3 DNA is preserved here, 36 bases in frame from base 1. CDR1 and CDR2 are read off the germline V gene (reference sequence) as GTSNPN and SVGIG. V sheds 3 bases and J sheds 6 bases, leaving 10 bases between their ends. Results the study describes overall, beyond this receptor: Clinical and demographic metadata were provided uncurated, with the amount varying by source and participant.

The chain was built from TRBV30 and TRBJ2-3; there is no confident call for the D gene. The TCR sequence derives from a man older than 75 with active or convalescent COVID-19. Input material: peripheral blood. CDR3 sequence: CAWRPLRDTQYF. DNA sequence: TGTGCCTGGAGGCCGCTCCGGGATACGCAGTATTTT.